Listed here is a single TCR beta chain. What it recognizes is unknown. This entry belongs to a study of graft-versus-host responses after intestinal transplantation. Study-level background: Multivisceral, liver-intestinal, or isolated intestinal grafts were transplanted into recipients. Recipients were all induced with anti-thymocyte globulin, then given tacrolimus and steroids for 3 to 4 years.

Findings and limits, study-wide: The recipient marrow held GvH clones, and some of them showed up first in ileum or blood.

Clones were sequenced by immunoSEQ multiplex PCR, and TCRdb holds only the in-frame ones, with some missing. Counted here are 33,000 or so clones, around 94% occurring once; the ten biggest clones make up less than 0.85%. Germline CDR1 is LNHNV and CDR2 is YYDKDF (reference sequence). Trimming pared 2 bases from V and 4 bases from J, leaving 9 bases between. CDR3 size: 13 residues. V is TRBV15 and J is TRBJ2-7; D may be TRBD1 (6 bases). Sequenced here: PBMCs, sampled 16 days after intestinal transplant. The sequence derives from a human patient who received an intestinal transplant, so some T cells may come from the graft donor. For the CDR3, the DNA is TGTGCCACCAGCAGAATAGGGGGATACGAGCAGTACTTC. As protein: CATSRIGGYEQYF.